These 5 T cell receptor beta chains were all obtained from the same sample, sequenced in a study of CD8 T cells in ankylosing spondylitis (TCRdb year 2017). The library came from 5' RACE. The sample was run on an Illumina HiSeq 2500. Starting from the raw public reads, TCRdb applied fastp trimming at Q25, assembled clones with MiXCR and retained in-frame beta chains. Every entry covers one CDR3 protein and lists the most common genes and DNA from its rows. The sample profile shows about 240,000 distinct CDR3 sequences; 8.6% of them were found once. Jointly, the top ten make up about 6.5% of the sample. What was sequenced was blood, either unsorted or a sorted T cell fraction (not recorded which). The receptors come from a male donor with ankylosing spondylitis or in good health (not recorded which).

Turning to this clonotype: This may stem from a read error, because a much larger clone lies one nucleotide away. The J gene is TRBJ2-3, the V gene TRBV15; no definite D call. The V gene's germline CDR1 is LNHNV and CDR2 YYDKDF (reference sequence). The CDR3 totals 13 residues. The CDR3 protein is CATSSGETDTLYF. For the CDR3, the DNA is TGTGCCACCAGCAGCGGCGAGACCGATACGCTGTATTTT.

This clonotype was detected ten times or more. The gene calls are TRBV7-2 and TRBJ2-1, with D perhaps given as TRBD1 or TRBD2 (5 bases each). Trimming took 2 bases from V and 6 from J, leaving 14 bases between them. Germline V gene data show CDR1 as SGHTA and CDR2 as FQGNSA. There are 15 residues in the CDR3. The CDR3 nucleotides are TGTGCCAGCAGCTTAAAGGGGACCCCTCTCAATGAGCAGTTCTTC. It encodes CASSLKGTPLNEQFF.

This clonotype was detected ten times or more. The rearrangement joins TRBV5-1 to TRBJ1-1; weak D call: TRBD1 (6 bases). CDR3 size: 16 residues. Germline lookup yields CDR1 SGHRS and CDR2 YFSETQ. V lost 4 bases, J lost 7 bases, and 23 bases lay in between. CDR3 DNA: TGCGCCAGCAGCCCGAGGGACATCGCAAGCTGGGATGAAGCTTTCTTT. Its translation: CASSPRDIASWDEAFF. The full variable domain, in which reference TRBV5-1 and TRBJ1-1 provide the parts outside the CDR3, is KAGVTQTPRYLIKTRGQQVTLSCSPISGHRSVSWYQQTPGQGLQFLFEYFSETQRNKGNFPGRFSGRQFSNSRSEMNVSTLELGDSALYLCASSPRDIASWDEAFFGQGTRLTVV.

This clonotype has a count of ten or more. The CDR3 DNA reads TGTGCCACCAGTGCGGGACAGCAGGGCTACACCTTC. The encoded protein is CATSAGQQGYTF. The chain uses TRBV24-1 and TRBJ1-2; 7 bases are shared with TRBD1. Germline CDR1 KGHDR, CDR2 SFDVKD. The CDR3 consists of 12 residues. J lost 8 bases, V lost 5 bases, and 4 bases had no gene match.

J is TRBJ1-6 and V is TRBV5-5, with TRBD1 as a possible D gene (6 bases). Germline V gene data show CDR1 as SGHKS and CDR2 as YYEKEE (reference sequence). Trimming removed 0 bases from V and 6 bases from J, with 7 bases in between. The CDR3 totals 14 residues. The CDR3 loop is CASSLAGANSPLHF. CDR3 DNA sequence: TGTGCCAGCAGCTTGGCAGGGGCTAATTCACCCCTCCACTTT. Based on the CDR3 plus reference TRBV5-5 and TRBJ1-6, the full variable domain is DAGVTQSPTHLIKTRGQQVTLRCSPISGHKSVSWYQQVLGQGPQFIFQYYEKEERGRGNFPDRFSARQFPNYSSELNVNALLLGDSALYLCASSLAGANSPLHFGNGTRLTVT.